This passage covers 20 T cell receptor beta chains from one sample sequenced in a study of blood T cells in healthy people across ages. A second PCR, run for roughly 7 to 12 cycles, used a sample-barcoded 5' primer plus a J-beta primer mix. TCRdb redid the calling of the 5' RACE reads with MiXCR, one entry per CDR3 protein. The sample lists about 640,000 distinct CDR3 sequences; around 41% were seen once. The sequenced material came from blood. All receptors derive from an elderly man in good health.

The gene calls are TRBV6-2 or TRBV6-3 and TRBJ2-1; the D gene is possibly TRBD1 (5 bases). Germline-derived CDR1 and CDR2 are MNHEY and SVGEGT. The CDR3 has 15 residues. V was clipped by 8 bases and J by 8 bases, with 22 bases between them. CDR3 amino acids: CASHKGFYPTDEQFF. The DNA of the CDR3 is TGTGCCAGCCACAAGGGGTTCTACCCGACCGATGAGCAGTTCTTC.

Notes on this clonotype: A much larger clone differs by one base, so this may be a read error. The gene calls are TRBV15 and TRBJ2-5; D might be TRBD2 (6 bases). In germline, CDR1 is LNHNV, CDR2 YYDKDF (reference sequence). The CDR3 totals 13 residues. V dropped 5 bases and J dropped 9 bases, with 16 bases sitting between them. The CDR3 DNA reads as TGTGCCACCAGCGCCTATAGCGGCCCTTCCCAGTACTTC. It codes for CATSAYSGPSQYF.

The chain is built from TRBV5-1 and TRBJ1-1; possible D gene TRBD1, 6 bases. CDR3 length equals 13 residues. Trimming took off 4 bases at V and 6 bases at J, with 13 bases between the two ends. Germline V gene lookup returns CDR1 SGHRS and CDR2 YFSETQ. In DNA form, the CDR3 reads TGCGCCAGCAGCATTCAGGGGCGGCCTGAAGCTTTCTTT. Protein sequence: CASSIQGRPEAFF.

The V gene is TRBV28, the J gene TRBJ1-2, with D tentatively TRBD1 (5 bases). Germline CDR1 MDHEN, CDR2 SYDVKM. Trimming removed 4 bases at V and 8 bases at J, with 23 bases between. The CDR3 consists of 16 residues. CDR3 sequence (DNA): TGTGCCAGCAGTTCACATCAAGGGGACGGGGGATGGGGCTACACCTTC. This encodes CASSSHQGDGGWGYTF.

The genes are TRBV7-6 and TRBJ1-4; 9 bases are a match to TRBD1. V gave up 4 bases and J gave up 7 bases; unmatched junction bases: 13. The CDR3 consists of 17 residues. Germline CDR1 is SGHVS and CDR2 is FNYEAQ. This CDR3 reads CASSSVEPGQGSEKLFF. The CDR3, as DNA: TGTGCCAGCAGCTCAGTTGAACCGGGACAGGGAAGTGAAAAACTGTTTTTT.

The V call is TRBV19, the J call TRBJ2-3; 9 nucleotides match TRBD1. Unmatched junction bases numbered 2, after V lost 5 bases and J lost 2 bases. Germline lookup yields CDR1 LNHDA and CDR2 SQIVND (reference sequence). This CDR3 has 14 residues. Here the CDR3 reads CASSYRGLTDTQYF. In nucleotides, the CDR3 is TGTGCCAGTAGTTACAGGGGGCTCACAGATACGCAGTATTTT.

This clonotype was seen ten or more times. This chain uses TRBV3-1 with TRBJ2-7; D is unclear. Trimming pared 4 bases from V and 2 bases from J, leaving 12 bases between. The germline CDR1 and CDR2 sequences are LGHDT and YNNKEL (reference sequence). This CDR3 has 14 amino acids. DNA for the CDR3: TGTGCCAGCAGCCCCCGAACAGCTACCTACGAGCAGTACTTC. It is translated as CASSPRTATYEQYF.

This clonotype was seen only once. This chain connects TRBV7-2 to TRBJ1-6; 8 bases match TRBD1. Germline lookup yields CDR1 SGHTA and CDR2 FQGNSA. The junction had 12 bases not matched to a gene; V was cut back by 5 bases and J by 12 bases. This CDR3 is built from 15 residues. CDR3 in DNA: TGTGCCAGCAGCAGACAGGGGCTGCAGCGACAACCCCTCCACTTT. It yields the protein CASSRQGLQRQPLHF.

This clonotype was observed a few times. The gene calls are TRBV5-1 and TRBJ1-1; D gene ambiguous. This CDR3 spans 14 amino acids. Germline CDR1 SGHRS, CDR2 YFSETQ. V lost 0 bases, J lost 2 bases, and 8 bases lay in between. The CDR3 here is CASSLASANTEAFF. For the CDR3, the DNA is TGCGCCAGCAGCTTGGCCTCAGCTAACACTGAAGCTTTCTTT. Together with reference TRBV5-1 and TRBJ1-1, the CDR3 gives the full variable domain: KAGVTQTPRYLIKTRGQQVTLSCSPISGHRSVSWYQQTPGQGLQFLFEYFSETQRNKGNFPGRFSGRQFSNSRSEMNVSTLELGDSALYLCASSLASANTEAFFGQGTRLTVV.

The chain has TRBV4-3 and TRBJ1-1; D gene ambiguous. This CDR3 comprises 15 residues. Trimming shortened V by 0 bases and J by 5 bases, and 13 bases separated the two germline ends. Germline loops: CDR1 LGHNA, CDR2 YSLEER. The CDR3, as DNA: TGCGCCAGCAGCCAAGATCCCCAGAGGAGGACTGAAGCTTTCTTT. The encoded protein is CASSQDPQRRTEAFF.

The chain couples TRBV6-5 to TRBJ2-7; possibly TRBD1 for D (6 bases). The end of the DNA aligns better with TRBJ2-4, so the J call may be wrong. Germline V lookup: CDR1 MNHEY, CDR2 SVGAGI. This CDR3 is 17 amino acids long. The CDR3, as DNA: TGTGCCAGCAGTTACTCCCCCACAGGGAATGCCAAAAACATTCAGTACTTC. This codes for CASSYSPTGNAKNIQYF.

The genes are TRBV6-5 and TRBJ2-3; 7 bases align to TRBD2. Germline assignment: CDR1 MNHEY and CDR2 SVGAGI. This CDR3 has 14 amino acids. V trimming: 8 bases; J trimming: 2 bases; junction bases outside the gene matches: 7. The DNA of the CDR3 is TGTGCCAGCCAGGCTAGCGGTTTCACAGATACGCAGTATTTT. This sequence encodes CASQASGFTDTQYF.

This clonotype was seen more than once but under ten times. The chain uses TRBV6-2 or TRBV6-3 and TRBJ2-7; TRBD1 is a possible D gene (6 bases). V lost 8 bases and J 5 bases, leaving 19 bases between the germline ends. Germline CDR1 MNHEY, CDR2 SVGEGT. CDR3 length equals 14 residues. The CDR3 loop is CASSRRGKRNEQYF. The CDR3 bases are TGTGCCAGCTCGCGCAGGGGCAAGAGGAACGAGCAGTACTTC.

This clonotype came up many times. The chain is built from TRBV27 and TRBJ2-3; 7 positions match TRBD1. This CDR3 has 13 residues. Germline V CDR1 and CDR2: MNHEY, SMNVEV (reference sequence). V lost 10 bases, J lost 0 bases, and 4 bases stayed unmatched. CDR3: CATRGLSTDTQYF. In DNA, the CDR3 is TGTGCCACCAGGGGGTTGAGCACAGATACGCAGTATTTT.

In its sample, this clonotype was seen many times. The rearrangement joins TRBV14 to TRBJ1-4, with 7 positions matching TRBD1. The CDR3 is 14 residues long. The V and J ends lost 2 bases and 8 bases, in that order; junction bases with no gene match: 5. CDR1 SGHDN and CDR2 FVKESK come from the germline V gene. CDR3 nucleotide sequence: TGTGCCAGCAGCCAACAGGGGGTACGCGAAAAACTGTTTTTT. Encoded protein: CASSQQGVREKLFF.

This chain links TRBV7-3 with TRBJ2-2; 10 bases fit TRBD1. The CDR3 runs to 15 residues. Trimming cost V 6 bases and J 3 bases; bases outside gene matches: 4. Germline CDR1 and CDR2: SGHTA and FQGTGA. CDR3 DNA: TGTGCCAGCAGGAGGGACAGGGGCGACACCGGGGAGCTGTTTTTT. It encodes CASRRDRGDTGELFF.

The chain joins TRBV4-1 to TRBJ1-2; TRBD1 matches at 7 bases. In germline, CDR1 is MGHRA, CDR2 YSYEKL. The CDR3 consists of 14 residues. V lost 3 bases, J lost 10 bases, and 11 bases stayed unmatched. The chain's CDR3 is CASSQGQLLVDYTF. DNA for the CDR3: TGCGCCAGCAGCCAGGGACAGCTCCTAGTTGACTACACCTTC.

The V call is TRBV6-2 or TRBV6-3, the J call TRBJ1-5; 11 bases agree with TRBD1. This CDR3 is 16 amino acids long. Germline V gene sequence: CDR1 MNHEY, CDR2 SVGEGT. The junction had 3 bases not matched to a gene; V was cut back by 1 base and J by 4 bases. The CDR3: CASSYWTGGPNQPQHF. The DNA for the CDR3 is TGTGCCAGCAGTTACTGGACAGGGGGCCCAAATCAGCCCCAGCATTTT.

The gene calls are TRBV14 and TRBJ2-1; TRBD1 agrees at 9 bases. Germline-derived CDR1 and CDR2 are SGHDN and FVKESK. The CDR3 has 15 amino acids. V dropped 5 bases and J dropped 7; count of bases not matched to a gene: 9. The CDR3 DNA reads as TGTGCCAGCAGCTCAATTGGACAGGGGTTGAATGAGCAGTTCTTC. This encodes CASSSIGQGLNEQFF.

On this clonotype itself: One end of the junction does not line up with germline, which may come from a read error. The genes are TRBV6-1 and TRBJ2-1, with 7 nucleotides matching TRBD1. Germline lookup yields CDR1 MNHNS and CDR2 SASEGT. The CDR3 totals 14 residues. CDR3 in amino acids: CASSVEGGRNERFF. DNA of the CDR3: TGTGCCAGCAGTGTAGAAGGGGGCCGCAATGAGCGGTTCTTC.